This T cell receptor beta chain was sequenced for a study of blood T cell repertoires in COVID-19. Study as a whole: Researchers got acute and convalescent COVID-19 samples from the United States, Italy and Spain.

The authors' processing: How many nucleated cells were present was estimated from reference gene primer amplification. The table came from immunoSEQ multiplex PCR; TCRdb's copy has only in-frame clones and leaves some out. V and J calls and clone size are those listed in that table; D and trimming were worked out from the DNA. The repertoire includes some 250,000 clones, roughly 87% of them detected once, and approximately 0.8% sits in the top ten. The sample was peripheral blood. The sequence came from a woman in her twenties or thirties with acute or convalescent COVID-19.

The CDR3 sequence is CASEEATRGGTQYF. CDR3 coding DNA: TGTGCCAGCGAAGAAGCGACCCGGGGGGGTACGCAGTATTTT. The V and J genes are TRBV7-2 and TRBJ2-3; 8 positions agree with TRBD2. The junction had 12 bases not matched to a gene; V was cut back by 8 bases and J by 8 bases. Per the germline V gene, CDR1 is SGHTA and CDR2 is FQGNSA. The CDR3 covers 14 residues.